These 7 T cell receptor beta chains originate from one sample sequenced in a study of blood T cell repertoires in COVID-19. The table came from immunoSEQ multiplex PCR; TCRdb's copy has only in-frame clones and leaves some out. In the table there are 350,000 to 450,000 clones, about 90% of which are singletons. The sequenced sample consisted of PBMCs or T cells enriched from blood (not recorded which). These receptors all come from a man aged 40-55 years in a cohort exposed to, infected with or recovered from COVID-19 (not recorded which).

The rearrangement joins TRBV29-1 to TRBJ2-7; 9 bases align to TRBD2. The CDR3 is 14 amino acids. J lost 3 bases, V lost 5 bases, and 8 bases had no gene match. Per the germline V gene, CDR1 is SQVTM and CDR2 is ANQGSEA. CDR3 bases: TGCAGCGTTCAGGGGCTAGCGGGAATCTACGAGCAGTACTTC. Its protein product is CSVQGLAGIYEQYF.

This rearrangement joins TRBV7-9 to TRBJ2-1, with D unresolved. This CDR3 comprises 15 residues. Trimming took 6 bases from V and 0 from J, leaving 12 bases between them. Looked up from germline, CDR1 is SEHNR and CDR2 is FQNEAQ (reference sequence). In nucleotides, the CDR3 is TGTGCCAGCAGTCGAAGAGGTAGCTCCTACAATGAGCAGTTCTTC. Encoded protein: CASSRRGSSYNEQFF. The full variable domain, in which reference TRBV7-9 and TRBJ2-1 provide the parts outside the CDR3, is DTGVSQNPRHKITKRGQNVTFRCDPISEHNRLYWYRQTLGQGPEFLTYFQNEAQLEKSRLLSDRFSAERPKGSFSTLEIQRTEQGDSAMYLCASSRRGSSYNEQFFGPGTRLTVL.

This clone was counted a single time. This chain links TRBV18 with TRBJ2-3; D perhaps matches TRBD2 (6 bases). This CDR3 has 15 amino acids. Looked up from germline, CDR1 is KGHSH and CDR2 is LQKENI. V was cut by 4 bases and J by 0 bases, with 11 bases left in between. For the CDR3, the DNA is TGTGCCAGCTCACGGGGCGGGACTAGCACAGATACGCAGTATTTT. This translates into CASSRGGTSTDTQYF.

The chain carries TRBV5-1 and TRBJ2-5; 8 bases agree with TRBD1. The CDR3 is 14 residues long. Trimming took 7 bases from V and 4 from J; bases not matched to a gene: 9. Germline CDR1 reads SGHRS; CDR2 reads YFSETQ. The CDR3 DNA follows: TGCGCCAGCGAGTCGGGTACAGGGGGAGAGACCCAGTACTTC. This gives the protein CASESGTGGETQYF.

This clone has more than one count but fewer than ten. The chain's CDR3 is CASSRLQGAFSPLHF. The CDR3 nucleotides are TGTGCCAGCAGCCGCCTCCAGGGGGCCTTTTCACCCCTCCACTTT. The chain employs TRBV27 and TRBJ1-6; 8 nucleotides line up with TRBD1. CDR3 size: 15 residues. The V gene's germline CDR1 is MNHEY and CDR2 SMNVEV (reference sequence). Germline trimming cut 6 bases from V and 9 bases from J; bases unmatched to any gene: 10.

CDR3 DNA sequence: TGTGCCAGCAGCCCCCTATGGGACAGGGAGAGTTTAGGCTACACCTTC. Protein: CASSPLWDRESLGYTF. The chain carries TRBV21-1 and TRBJ1-2; whether TRBD1, the table's D call, matches the DNA was not checked. TRBV21-1 represents a pseudogene. The CDR3 runs to 16 residues.

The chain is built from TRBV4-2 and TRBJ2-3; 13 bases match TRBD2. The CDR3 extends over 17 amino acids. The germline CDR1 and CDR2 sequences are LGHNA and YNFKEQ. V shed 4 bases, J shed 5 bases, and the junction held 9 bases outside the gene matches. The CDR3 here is CASSPGLAGVAGDTQYF. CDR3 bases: TGTGCCAGCAGCCCAGGACTAGCGGGAGTCGCGGGAGATACGCAGTATTTT.